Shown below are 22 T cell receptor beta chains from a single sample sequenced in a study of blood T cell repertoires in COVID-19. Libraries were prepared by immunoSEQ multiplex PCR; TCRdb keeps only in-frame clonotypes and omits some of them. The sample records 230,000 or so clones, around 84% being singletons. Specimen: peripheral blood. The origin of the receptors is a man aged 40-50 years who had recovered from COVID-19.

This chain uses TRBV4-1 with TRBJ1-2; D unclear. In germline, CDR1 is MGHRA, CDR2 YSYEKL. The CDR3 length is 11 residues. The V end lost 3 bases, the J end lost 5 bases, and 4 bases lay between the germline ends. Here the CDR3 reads CASSHGYGYTF. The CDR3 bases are TGCGCCAGCAGCCACGGGTATGGCTACACCTTC.

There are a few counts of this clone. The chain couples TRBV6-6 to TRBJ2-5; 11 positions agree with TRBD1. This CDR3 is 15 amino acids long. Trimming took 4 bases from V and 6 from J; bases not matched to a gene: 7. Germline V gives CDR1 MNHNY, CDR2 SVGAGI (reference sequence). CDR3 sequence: CASSLDRGQTKTQYF. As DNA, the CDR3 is TGTGCCAGCAGTTTGGACAGGGGGCAAACAAAGACCCAGTACTTC.

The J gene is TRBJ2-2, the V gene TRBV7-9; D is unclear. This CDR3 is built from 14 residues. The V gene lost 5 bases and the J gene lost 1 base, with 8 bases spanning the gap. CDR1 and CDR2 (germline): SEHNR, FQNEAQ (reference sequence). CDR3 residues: CASSAPMNTGELFF. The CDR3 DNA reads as TGTGCCAGCAGCGCGCCAATGAACACCGGGGAGCTGTTTTTT.

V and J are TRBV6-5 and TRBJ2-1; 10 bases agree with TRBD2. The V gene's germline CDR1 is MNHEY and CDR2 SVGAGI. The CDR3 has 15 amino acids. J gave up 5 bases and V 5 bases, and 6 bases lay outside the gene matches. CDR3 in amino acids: CASSRGTSAHNEQFF. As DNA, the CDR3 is TGTGCCAGCAGTCGAGGGACTAGCGCCCACAATGAGCAGTTCTTC.

For the CDR3, the DNA is TGTGCCTGGAGCCAAGGCGGGGAGGCCCATGGCTACACCTTC. Protein sequence: CAWSQGGEAHGYTF. V and J are TRBV30 and TRBJ1-2; no clear D gene. The CDR3 sequence is 14 residues long. V lost 3 bases, J lost 6 bases, and 17 bases lay in between. CDR1 is GTSNPN and CDR2 is SVGIG in the germline V gene (reference sequence).

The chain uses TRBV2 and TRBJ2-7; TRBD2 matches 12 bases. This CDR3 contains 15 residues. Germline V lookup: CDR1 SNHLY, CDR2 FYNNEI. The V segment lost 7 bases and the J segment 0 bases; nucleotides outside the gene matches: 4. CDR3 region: CASTSGRAISYEQYF. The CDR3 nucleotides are TGTGCCAGCACTAGCGGGAGGGCCATCTCCTACGAGCAGTACTTC. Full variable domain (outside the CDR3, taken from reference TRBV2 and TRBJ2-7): EPEVTQTPSHQVTQMGQEVILRCVPISNHLYFYWYRQILGQKVEFLVSFYNNEISEKSEIFDDQFSVERPDGSNFTLKIRSTKLEDSAMYFCASTSGRAISYEQYFGPGTRLTVT.

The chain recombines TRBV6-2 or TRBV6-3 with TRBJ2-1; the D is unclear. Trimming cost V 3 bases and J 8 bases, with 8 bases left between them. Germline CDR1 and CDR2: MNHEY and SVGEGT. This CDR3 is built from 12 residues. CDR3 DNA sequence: TGTGCCAGCAGTTATATACTTGATGAGCAGTTCTTC. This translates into CASSYILDEQFF.

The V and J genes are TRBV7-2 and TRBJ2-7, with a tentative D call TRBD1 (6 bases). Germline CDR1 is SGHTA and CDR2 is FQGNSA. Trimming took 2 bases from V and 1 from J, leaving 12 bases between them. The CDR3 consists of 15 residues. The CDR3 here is CASSLRGDRSYEQYF. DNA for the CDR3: TGTGCCAGCAGCTTAAGAGGAGACAGGTCCTACGAGCAGTACTTC.

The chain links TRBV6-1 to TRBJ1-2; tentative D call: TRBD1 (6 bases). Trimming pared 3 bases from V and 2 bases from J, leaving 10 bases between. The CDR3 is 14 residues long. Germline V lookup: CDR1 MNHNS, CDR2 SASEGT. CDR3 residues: CASSDPQGNYGYTF. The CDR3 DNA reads TGTGCCAGCAGTGACCCACAGGGAAACTATGGCTACACCTTC.

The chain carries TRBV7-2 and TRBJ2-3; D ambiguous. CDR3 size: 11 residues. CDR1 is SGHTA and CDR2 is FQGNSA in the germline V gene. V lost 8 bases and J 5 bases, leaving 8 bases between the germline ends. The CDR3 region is CASPTGDTQYF. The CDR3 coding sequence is TGTGCCAGCCCGACGGGAGATACGCAGTATTTT.

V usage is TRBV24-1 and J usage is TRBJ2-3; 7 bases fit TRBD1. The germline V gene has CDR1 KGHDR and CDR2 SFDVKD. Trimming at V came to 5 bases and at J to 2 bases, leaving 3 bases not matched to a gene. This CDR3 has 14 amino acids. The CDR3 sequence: CATSATGLTDTQYF. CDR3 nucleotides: TGTGCCACCAGTGCGACAGGGCTCACAGATACGCAGTATTTT.

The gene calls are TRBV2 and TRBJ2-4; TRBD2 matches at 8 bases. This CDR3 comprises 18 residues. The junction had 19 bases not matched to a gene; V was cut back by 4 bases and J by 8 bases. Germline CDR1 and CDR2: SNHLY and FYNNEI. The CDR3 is CASSAPREGGSPGDIQYF. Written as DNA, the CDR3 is TGTGCCAGCAGTGCTCCCCGGGAGGGGGGGTCTCCTGGAGACATTCAGTACTTC.

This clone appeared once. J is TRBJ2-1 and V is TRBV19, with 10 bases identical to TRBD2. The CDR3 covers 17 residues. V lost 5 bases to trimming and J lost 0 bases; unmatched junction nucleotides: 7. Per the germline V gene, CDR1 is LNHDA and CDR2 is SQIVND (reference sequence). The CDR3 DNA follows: TGTGCCAGTAGTGGGCTAGCGGGGGCCCGCTCCTACAATGAGCAGTTCTTC. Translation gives CASSGLAGARSYNEQFF.

CDR3 residues: CASSLALAGYNEQFF. CDR3 nucleotide sequence: TGTGCCAGCAGCTTAGCGCTAGCGGGGTACAATGAGCAGTTCTTC. J is TRBJ2-1 and V is TRBV7-2, with 9 positions matching TRBD2. This CDR3 spans 15 amino acids. Per the germline V gene, CDR1 is SGHTA and CDR2 is FQGNSA. Trimming took 0 bases from V and 4 from J; bases not matched to a gene: 1.

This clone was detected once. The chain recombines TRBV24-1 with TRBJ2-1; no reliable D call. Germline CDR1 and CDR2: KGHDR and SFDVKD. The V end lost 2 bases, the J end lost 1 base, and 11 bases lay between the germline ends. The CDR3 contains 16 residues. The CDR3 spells CATSDSRSRSYNEQFF. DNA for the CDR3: TGTGCCACCAGTGATTCACGGTCTCGATCCTACAATGAGCAGTTCTTC.

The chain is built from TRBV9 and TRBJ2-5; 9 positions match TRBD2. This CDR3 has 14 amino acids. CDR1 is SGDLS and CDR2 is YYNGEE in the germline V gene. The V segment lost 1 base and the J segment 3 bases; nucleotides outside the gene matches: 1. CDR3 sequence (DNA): TGTGCCAGCAGCGTATTAGCGGGAGAAGAGACCCAGTACTTC. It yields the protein CASSVLAGEETQYF.

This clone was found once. CDR3 region: CASSLRTGPYEQYF. DNA of the CDR3: TGTGCCAGCAGCTTACGGACAGGCCCATACGAGCAGTACTTC. The chain recombines TRBV7-2 with TRBJ2-7; 7 bases are a match to TRBD1. Unmatched junction bases numbered 5, after V lost 2 bases and J lost 4 bases. CDR1 and CDR2 from the germline V gene are SGHTA and FQGNSA. This CDR3 has 14 residues.

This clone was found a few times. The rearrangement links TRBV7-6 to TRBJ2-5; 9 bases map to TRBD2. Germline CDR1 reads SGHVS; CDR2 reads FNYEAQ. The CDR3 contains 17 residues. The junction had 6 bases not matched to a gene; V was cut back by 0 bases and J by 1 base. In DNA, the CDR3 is TGTGCCAGCAGCTTAGCGCCCACTAGCGGGTCCCAAGAGACCCAGTACTTC. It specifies CASSLAPTSGSQETQYF.

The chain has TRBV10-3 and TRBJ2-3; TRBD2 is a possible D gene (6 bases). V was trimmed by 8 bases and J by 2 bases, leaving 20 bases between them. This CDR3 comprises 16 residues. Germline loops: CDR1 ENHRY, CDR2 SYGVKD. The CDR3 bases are TGTGCCATCCAAGCCCGCGGGGCAGGGTCCACAGATACGCAGTATTTT. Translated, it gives CAIQARGAGSTDTQYF.

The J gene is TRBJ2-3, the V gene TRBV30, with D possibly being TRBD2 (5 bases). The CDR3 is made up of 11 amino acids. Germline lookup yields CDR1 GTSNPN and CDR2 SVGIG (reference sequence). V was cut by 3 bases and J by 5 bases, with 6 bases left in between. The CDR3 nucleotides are TGTGCCTGGAGCGGGGTAGATACGCAGTATTTT. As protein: CAWSGVDTQYF.

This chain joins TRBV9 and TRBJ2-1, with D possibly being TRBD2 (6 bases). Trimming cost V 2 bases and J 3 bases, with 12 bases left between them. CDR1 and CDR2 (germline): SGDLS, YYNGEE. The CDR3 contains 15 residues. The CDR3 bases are TGTGCCAGCAGCGTTCAGGGACTCTACTACAATGAGCAGTTCTTC. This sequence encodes CASSVQGLYYNEQFF.

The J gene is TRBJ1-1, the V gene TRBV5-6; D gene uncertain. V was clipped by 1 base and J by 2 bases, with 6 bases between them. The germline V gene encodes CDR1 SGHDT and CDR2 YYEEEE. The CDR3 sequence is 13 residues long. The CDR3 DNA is TGTGCCAGCAGCTTGTACAGTAACACTGAAGCTTTCTTT. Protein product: CASSLYSNTEAFF.